This T cell receptor (beta chain) was recorded in a study of metastatic and nonmetastatic thyroid tumors. Study-wide background: The study looked at repertoires side by side in blood and in tumor or nodule tissue from malignant and benign thyroid patients.

CDR3 length: 13 amino acids. The V gene lost 1 base and the J gene lost 5 bases, with 8 bases spanning the gap. The V gene's germline CDR1 is LNHNV and CDR2 YYDKDF (reference sequence). Authors' analysis steps: To classify distant metastasis in papillary thyroid cancer, a model was built from CDR3 differences across clinicopathological groups. TCRdb re-called the PCR reads through MiXCR. The authors' filters were not applied to this entry. The repertoire holds about 33,000 clones, with 15% to 20% as singletons. All patients were untreated before thyroid surgery. Many counts were recorded for this clone. Its target is not known. Study findings and constraints: The study reportedly found significantly higher TCR beta diversity in malignant thyroid tumors than benign nodules, in blood and tumor.

The chain employs TRBV15 and TRBJ2-5; TRBD1 is a possible D gene (5 bases). Sequenced: blood. The sequence came from a male donor with papillary thyroid cancer or a benign thyroid nodule (not recorded which). Some clones in this sample may be carry-over from other donors' samples. CDR3 coding DNA: TGTGCCACCAGCAGAGGGACATTTGAGACCCAGTACTTC. Its protein product is CATSRGTFETQYF.